The 15 T cell receptor beta chains below come from one sample, sequenced in a study of metastatic and nonmetastatic thyroid tumors. The entire patient cohort was treatment-naive prior to thyroid surgery. TCRdb re-called clones via MiXCR from the PCR reads. This sample has about 90,000 clones, with roughly 8.6% found just once. The sequenced material came from blood. Receptors originate from a female donor with papillary thyroid cancer or a benign thyroid nodule (not recorded which). Some clones in this sample may be carry-over from other donors' samples.

This clone was picked up a small number of times. This sequence may be a read error, since a much larger clone differs from it by one base. The genes are TRBV2 and TRBJ2-6; no clear D gene. The germline V gene has CDR1 SNHLY and CDR2 FYNNEI. The CDR3 sequence is 15 residues long. Trimming removed 6 bases from V and 0 bases from J, with 9 bases in between. CDR3 bases: TGTGCCAGCAGCGCAATGTTCTCTGGGGCCAACGTCCTGACTTTC. Translation: CASSAMFSGANVLTF.

This clone was counted ten times or more. Other nucleotide sequences from this sample produce the same CDR3. V gene TRBV5-1 combines with J gene TRBJ2-7; 10 nucleotides agree with TRBD1. CDR3 length equals 15 residues. V lost 1 base and J lost 4; bases outside the gene matches: 5. Germline-derived CDR1 and CDR2 are SGHRS and YFSETQ. The CDR3 nucleotides are TGCGCCAGCAGCTTGACTGGGACAGGGGCTTACGAGCAGTACTTC. As protein: CASSLTGTGAYEQYF.

This clone was detected ten times or more. The rearrangement uses TRBV6-1 and TRBJ1-3; D is uncertain. The germline V gene has CDR1 MNHNS and CDR2 SASEGT. V lost 1 base, J lost 0 bases, and 7 bases lay in between. The CDR3 is made up of 15 amino acids. The CDR3 region has the DNA TGTGCCAGCAGTGAAGAGGCGGCCTCTGGAAACACCATATATTTT. It codes for CASSEEAASGNTIYF.

This clone was seen repeatedly, ten times or more. The chain employs TRBV12-3 or TRBV12-4 and TRBJ2-2; the match to TRBD1 covers 7 bases. V lost 5 bases to trimming and J lost 2 bases; unmatched junction nucleotides: 8. This CDR3 spans 16 amino acids. The CDR3 nucleotides are TGTGCCAGCAGTCGCCCCGGGACAGCTAACACCGGGGAGCTGTTTTTT. Its protein is CASSRPGTANTGELFF.

The table lists this clone with many counts. The gene calls are TRBV2 and TRBJ2-1; TRBD2 aligns across 9 bases. The CDR3 extends over 15 amino acids. Losses at the gene ends were 6 bases for V and 4 bases for J; bases not matched to a gene: 7. Per germline, CDR1 SNHLY and CDR2 FYNNEI. The CDR3 is CASSNSGGPYNEQFF. The CDR3 DNA follows: TGTGCCAGCAGCAATAGCGGGGGCCCTTACAATGAGCAGTTCTTC.

With regard to this clone: A much larger clone is a single base away; this may be a read error. The J gene is TRBJ2-1, the V gene TRBV18; TRBD1 aligns across 7 bases. This CDR3 region has 15 residues. Per the germline V gene, CDR1 is KGHSH and CDR2 is LQKENI. The CDR3: CAGSPNRGSYNEQFF. CDR3 DNA: TGTGCCGGCTCACCGAACAGGGGATCCTACAATGAGCAGTTCTTC.

This clone was counted many times. The chain combines TRBV10-3 with TRBJ2-5, with D possibly TRBD1 on 6 matching bases. The CDR3 sequence is 13 residues long. CDR1 ENHRY and CDR2 SYGVKD come from the germline V gene. V was pared by 5 bases and J by 5 bases, with 12 bases between. In nucleotides, the CDR3 is TGTGCCATCAGTAACAGGGACGGCGAGACCCAGTACTTC. It specifies CAISNRDGETQYF.

This clone has ten or more counts. This sequence joins TRBV3-1 and TRBJ2-7; D possibly corresponds to TRBD2 (6 bases). V gave up 4 bases and J gave up 2 bases, with 9 bases separating them. There are 13 residues in the CDR3. The germline gives CDR1 LGHDT, CDR2 YNNKEL (reference sequence). CDR3 amino acids: CASSLRGTYEQYF. The CDR3 nucleotides read TGTGCCAGCAGCCTTCGGGGGACCTACGAGCAGTACTTC.

This clone was counted at least ten times. In DNA form, the CDR3 reads TGTGCCACGATCGACAGGGTAGGAAGCGGCTACACCTTC. Translating it yields CATIDRVGSGYTF. The chain recombines TRBV28 with TRBJ1-2, with 7 bases identical to TRBD1. V was pared by 10 bases and J by 8 bases, with 13 bases of the junction left unmatched. Germline values: CDR1 MDHEN, CDR2 SYDVKM. The CDR3 spans 13 residues.

For this clone: A read error may explain this, as a much larger clone is one base away. The rearrangement uses TRBV30 and TRBJ1-1, with D uncertain. The CDR3 has 14 residues. The V gene lost 1 base and the J gene lost 5 bases, with 14 bases spanning the gap. The germline V gene has CDR1 GTSNPN and CDR2 SVGIG (reference sequence). The CDR3 DNA sequence: TGTGCCTGGAGTGGGGTCCCTAGCCGGACTGAAGCTTTCTTT. This gives the protein CAWSGVPSRTEAFF.

This clone showed up many times. The chain employs TRBV6-2 or TRBV6-3 and TRBJ2-3; 11 positions match TRBD2. The V segment lost 7 bases and the J segment 0 bases; nucleotides outside the gene matches: 0. The CDR3 covers 14 residues. CDR1 and CDR2 from the germline V gene are MNHEY and SVGEGT. The DNA of the CDR3 is TGTGCCAGCATAGCGGGGGGGAGCACAGATACGCAGTATTTT. It codes for CASIAGGSTDTQYF.

This clone showed up just a few times. With a much larger clone just one base away, this may be a read error. The chain couples TRBV2 to TRBJ1-1, with D unclear. CDR1 is SNHLY, CDR2 FYNNEI, per germline. Trimming took 1 base from V and 5 from J, leaving 11 bases between them. The CDR3 is made up of 14 amino acids. CDR3 residues: CASSEGSMRTEAFF. CDR3 in DNA: TGTGCCAGCAGTGAAGGTTCAATGAGGACTGAAGCTTTCTTT.

For this clone: The germline gene is not matched at one end of the junction; a read error may be the cause. Other nucleotide sequences from this sample produce the same CDR3. The V gene is TRBV20-1, the J gene TRBJ1-4; TRBD1 might be the D (6 bases). The CDR3 consists of 15 residues. Germline CDR1 reads DFQATT; CDR2 reads SNEGSKA (reference sequence). CDR3 nucleotides: TGCAGTGCTAGAGGCCGTCGGCAGGGGAATGAAAAACTGTTTTTC. Amino acids: CSARGRRQGNEKLFF.

At least ten counts were recorded for this clone. This chain uses TRBV6-5 with TRBJ2-1; 7 nucleotides match TRBD2. Germline V gene sequence: CDR1 MNHEY, CDR2 SVGAGI. The CDR3 is 15 amino acids. Trimming took 2 bases from V and 8 from J; bases not matched to a gene: 9. The CDR3 spells CASSYVVGGGDEQFF. CDR3 nucleotides: TGTGCCAGCAGTTACGTTGTCGGTGGGGGGGATGAGCAGTTCTTC.

Many counts were recorded for this clone. The gene calls are TRBV28 and TRBJ1-1, with D possibly matching TRBD1 (5 bases). The CDR3 length is 14 residues. The V end lost 6 bases, the J end lost 4 bases, and 15 bases lay between the germline ends. Germline CDR1 MDHEN, CDR2 SYDVKM. DNA for the CDR3: TGTGCCAGCAGGATTCAGGGCGTCGGCACTGAAGCTTTCTTT. As protein: CASRIQGVGTEAFF.